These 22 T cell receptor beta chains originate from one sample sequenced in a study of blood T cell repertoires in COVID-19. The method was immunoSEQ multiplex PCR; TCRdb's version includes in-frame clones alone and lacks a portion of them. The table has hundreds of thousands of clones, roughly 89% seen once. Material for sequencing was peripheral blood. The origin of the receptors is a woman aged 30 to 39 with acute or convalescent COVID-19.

The CDR3 sequence is CASSPPTSGGVLEQYF. As DNA, the CDR3 is TGTGCCAGCTCACCACCGACTAGCGGGGGGGTCCTGGAGCAGTACTTC. The V gene is TRBV18, the J gene TRBJ2-7, with 14 bases aligning to TRBD2. J gave up 7 bases and V 0 bases, and 5 bases lay outside the gene matches. Germline CDR1 is KGHSH and CDR2 is LQKENI. The CDR3 extends over 16 amino acids. Full variable domain (outside the CDR3, taken from reference TRBV18 and TRBJ2-7): NAGVMQNPRHLVRRRGQEARLRCSPMKGHSHVYWYRQLPEEGLKFMVYLQKENIIDESGMPKERFSAEFPKEGPSILRIQQVVRGDSAAYFCASSPPTSGGVLEQYFGPGTRLTVT.

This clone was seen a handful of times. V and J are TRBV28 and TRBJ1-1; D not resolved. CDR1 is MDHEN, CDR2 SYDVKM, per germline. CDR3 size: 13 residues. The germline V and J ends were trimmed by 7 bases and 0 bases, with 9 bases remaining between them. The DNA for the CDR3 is TGTGCCAGCAACCCACACATGAACACTGAAGCTTTCTTT. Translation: CASNPHMNTEAFF.

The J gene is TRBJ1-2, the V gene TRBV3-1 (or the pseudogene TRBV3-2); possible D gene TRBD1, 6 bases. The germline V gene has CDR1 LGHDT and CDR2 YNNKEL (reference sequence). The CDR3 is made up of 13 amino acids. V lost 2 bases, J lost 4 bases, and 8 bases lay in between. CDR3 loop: CASSQTQGYGYTF. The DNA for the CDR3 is TGTGCCAGCAGCCAAACACAGGGCTATGGCTACACCTTC.

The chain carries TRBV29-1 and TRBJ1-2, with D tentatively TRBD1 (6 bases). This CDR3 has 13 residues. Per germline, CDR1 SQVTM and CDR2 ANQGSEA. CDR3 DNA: TGCAGTGCCCTCACCAGGGGAGATTATGGCTACACCTTC. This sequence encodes CSALTRGDYGYTF. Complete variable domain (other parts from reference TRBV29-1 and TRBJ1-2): SAVISQKPSRDICQRGTSLTIQCQVDSQVTMMFWYRQQPGQSLTLIATANQGSEATYESGFVIDKFPISRPNLTFSTLTVSNMSPEDSSIYLCSALTRGDYGYTFGSGTRLTVV.

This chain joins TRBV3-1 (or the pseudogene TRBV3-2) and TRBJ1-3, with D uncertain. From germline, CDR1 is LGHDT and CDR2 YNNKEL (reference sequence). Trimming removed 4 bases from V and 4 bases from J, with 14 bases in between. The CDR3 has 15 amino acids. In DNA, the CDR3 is TGTGCCAGCAGCCCCAGTTGGGCAGGAGGAAACACCATATATTTT. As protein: CASSPSWAGGNTIYF.

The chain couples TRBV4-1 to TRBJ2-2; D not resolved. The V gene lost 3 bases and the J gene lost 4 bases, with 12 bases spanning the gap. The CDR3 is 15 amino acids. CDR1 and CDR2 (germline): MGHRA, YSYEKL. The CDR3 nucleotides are TGCGCCAGCAGCCACGGGTCTTTGGTCACCGGGGAGCTGTTTTTT. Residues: CASSHGSLVTGELFF.

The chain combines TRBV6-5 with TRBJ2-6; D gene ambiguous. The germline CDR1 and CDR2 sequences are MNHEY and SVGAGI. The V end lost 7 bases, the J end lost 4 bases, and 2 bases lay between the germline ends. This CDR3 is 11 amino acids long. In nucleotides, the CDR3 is TGTGCCAGCACGGGGGCCAACGTCCTGACTTTC. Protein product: CASTGANVLTF.

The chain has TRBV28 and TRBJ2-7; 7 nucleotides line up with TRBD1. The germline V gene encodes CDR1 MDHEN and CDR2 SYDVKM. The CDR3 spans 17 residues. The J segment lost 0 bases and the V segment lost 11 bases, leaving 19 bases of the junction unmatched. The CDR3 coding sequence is TGTGCCGTCTACAATCCCGGGACAGCTCGAAGCTCCTACGAGCAGTACTTC. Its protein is CAVYNPGTARSSYEQYF.

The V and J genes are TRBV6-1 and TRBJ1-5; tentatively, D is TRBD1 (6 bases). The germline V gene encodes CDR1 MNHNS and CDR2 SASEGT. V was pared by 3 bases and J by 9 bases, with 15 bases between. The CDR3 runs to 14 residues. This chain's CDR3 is CASSDSQGVRPQHF. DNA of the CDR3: TGTGCCAGCAGTGATTCACAGGGAGTACGGCCCCAGCATTTT.

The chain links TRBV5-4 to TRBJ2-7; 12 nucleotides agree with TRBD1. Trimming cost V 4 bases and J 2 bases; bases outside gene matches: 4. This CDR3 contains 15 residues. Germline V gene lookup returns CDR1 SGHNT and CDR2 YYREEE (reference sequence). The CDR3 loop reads CASSLGTGGAYEQYF. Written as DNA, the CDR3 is TGTGCCAGCAGCCTGGGGACAGGGGGCGCCTACGAGCAGTACTTC.

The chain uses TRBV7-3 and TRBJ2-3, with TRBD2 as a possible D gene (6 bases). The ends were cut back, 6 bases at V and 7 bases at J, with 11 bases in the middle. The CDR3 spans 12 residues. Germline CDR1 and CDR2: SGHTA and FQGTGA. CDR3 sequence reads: CASSRDFNTQYF. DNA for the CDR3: TGTGCCAGCAGTCGGGACTTTAATACGCAGTATTTT.

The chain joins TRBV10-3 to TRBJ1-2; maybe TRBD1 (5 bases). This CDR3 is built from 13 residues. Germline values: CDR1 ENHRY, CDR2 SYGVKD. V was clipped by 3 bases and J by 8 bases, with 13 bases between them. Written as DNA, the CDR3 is TGTGCCATCAGTGAATTGGGGCCCGGGGGCTACACCTTC. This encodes CAISELGPGGYTF.

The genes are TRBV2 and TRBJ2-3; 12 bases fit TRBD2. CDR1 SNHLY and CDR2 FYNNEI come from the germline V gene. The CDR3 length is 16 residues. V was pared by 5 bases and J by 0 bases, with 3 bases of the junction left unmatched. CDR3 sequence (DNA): TGTGCCAGCAGTCTAGCGGGGGGGCTCAGCACAGATACGCAGTATTTT. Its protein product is CASSLAGGLSTDTQYF.

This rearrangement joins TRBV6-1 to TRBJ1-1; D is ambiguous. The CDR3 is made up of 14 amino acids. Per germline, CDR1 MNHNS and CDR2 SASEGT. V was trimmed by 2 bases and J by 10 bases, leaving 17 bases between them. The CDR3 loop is CASSEFGRIWGAFF. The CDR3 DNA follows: TGTGCCAGCAGTGAATTTGGGAGGATATGGGGAGCTTTCTTT.

CDR3 region: CASSGDRGGEQYF. Written as DNA, the CDR3 is TGCGCCAGCAGCGGGGACAGGGGAGGGGAGCAGTACTTC. This sequence joins TRBV5-1 and TRBJ2-7; 10 bases are a match to TRBD1. With V trimmed by 4 bases and J by 7 bases, 5 bases remained unmatched. CDR3 size: 13 residues. Per germline, CDR1 SGHRS and CDR2 YFSETQ.

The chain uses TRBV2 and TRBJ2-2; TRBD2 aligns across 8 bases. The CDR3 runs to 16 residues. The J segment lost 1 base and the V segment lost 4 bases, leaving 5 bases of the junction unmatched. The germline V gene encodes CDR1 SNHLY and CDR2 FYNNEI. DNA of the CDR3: TGTGCCAGCAGTGTTCTTAGCGGGAAGAACACCGGGGAGCTGTTTTTT. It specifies CASSVLSGKNTGELFF.

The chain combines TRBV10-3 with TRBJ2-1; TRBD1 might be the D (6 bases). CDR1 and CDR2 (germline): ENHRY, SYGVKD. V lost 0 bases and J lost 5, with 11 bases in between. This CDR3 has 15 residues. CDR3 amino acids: CAISESEGENNEQFF. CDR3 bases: TGTGCCATCAGTGAGTCTGAGGGGGAGAACAATGAGCAGTTCTTC.

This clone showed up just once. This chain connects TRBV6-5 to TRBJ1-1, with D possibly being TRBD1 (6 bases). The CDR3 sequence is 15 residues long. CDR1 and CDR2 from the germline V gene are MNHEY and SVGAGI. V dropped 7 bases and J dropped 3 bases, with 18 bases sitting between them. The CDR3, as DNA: TGTGCCAGCAACCCAAATCCAGGGGCGTACACTGAAGCTTTCTTT. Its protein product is CASNPNPGAYTEAFF.

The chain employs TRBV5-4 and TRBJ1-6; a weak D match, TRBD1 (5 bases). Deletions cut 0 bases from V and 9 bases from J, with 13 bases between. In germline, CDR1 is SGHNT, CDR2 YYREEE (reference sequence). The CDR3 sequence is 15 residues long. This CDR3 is CASSLGTRLGSPLHF. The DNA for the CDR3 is TGTGCCAGCAGCTTGGGGACACGATTAGGTTCACCCCTCCACTTT.

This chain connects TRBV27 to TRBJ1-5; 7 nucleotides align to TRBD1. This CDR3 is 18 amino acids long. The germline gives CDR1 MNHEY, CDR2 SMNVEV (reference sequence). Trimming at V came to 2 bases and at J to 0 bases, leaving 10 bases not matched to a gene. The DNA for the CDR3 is TGTGCCAGCAGTTTAACGGGGGGGACAGTCCTTAGCAATCAGCCCCAGCATTTT. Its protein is CASSLTGGTVLSNQPQHF.

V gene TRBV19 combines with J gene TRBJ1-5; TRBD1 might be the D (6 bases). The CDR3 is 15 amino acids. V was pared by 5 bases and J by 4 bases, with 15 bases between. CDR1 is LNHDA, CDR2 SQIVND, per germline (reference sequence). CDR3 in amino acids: CASSLVRGPNQPQHF. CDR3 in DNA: TGTGCCAGTAGTTTGGTCAGGGGTCCTAATCAGCCCCAGCATTTT.

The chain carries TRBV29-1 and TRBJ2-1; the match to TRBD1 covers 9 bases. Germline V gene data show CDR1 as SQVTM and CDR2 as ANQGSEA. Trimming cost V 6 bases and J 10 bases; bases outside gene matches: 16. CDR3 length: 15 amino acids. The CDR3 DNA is TGCAGCGTATTAACAGGGGGCGCCGGAGGTAGGGAGCAGTTCTTC. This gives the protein CSVLTGGAGGREQFF.